Presented here are 21 T cell receptor beta chains from one specimen sequenced in a study of CD8 T cells in Susac syndrome. The authors reverse transcribed roughly 0.5 to 1 ug RNA with random hexamers. TCRdb analysed the immunoSEQ multiplex PCR reads with MiXCR anew, one entry per CDR3 protein. The sample includes 200,000 to 300,000 distinct CDR3 sequences, roughly 95% of them seen just once. Specimen: CD4+ T cells from PBMCs. The receptors shown here come from a human donor with multiple sclerosis.

The chain uses TRBV3-1 and TRBJ2-3; D remains unclear. The CDR3 extends over 15 amino acids. The V gene's germline CDR1 is LGHDT and CDR2 YNNKEL (reference sequence). V was shortened by 4 bases and J by 6 bases, with 17 bases between the two germline ends. The CDR3 spells CASSLNNRVLDTQYF. The CDR3 bases are TGTGCCAGCAGCCTCAACAATCGGGTGTTGGATACGCAGTATTTT.

The V and J genes are TRBV25-1 and TRBJ2-6, with D perhaps matching TRBD1 (6 bases). Trimming pared 4 bases from V and 0 bases from J, leaving 16 bases between. The CDR3 loop spans 18 amino acids. The germline CDR1 and CDR2 sequences are MGHDK and SYGVNS. This CDR3 is CASSANPGQASGANVLTF. The CDR3 DNA follows: TGTGCCAGCAGTGCAAATCCGGGACAAGCCTCTGGGGCCAACGTCCTGACTTTC.

This chain joins TRBV7-2 and TRBJ2-7, with 11 nucleotides matching TRBD2. The ends lost 2 bases at V and 3 bases at J; junction bases unmatched: 3. The length of the CDR3 is 15 residues. Germline CDR1 and CDR2: SGHTA and FQGNSA. CDR3 sequence (DNA): TGTGCCAGCAGCTTAAGCCTAGCGGGAGGCTACGAGCAGTACGTC. Translated: CASSLSLAGGYEQYV.

This clonotype was detected once. The chain recombines TRBV18 with TRBJ2-5; 7 positions match TRBD1. The CDR3 covers 15 residues. Germline CDR1 reads KGHSH; CDR2 reads LQKENI. V lost 0 bases, J lost 4 bases, and 5 bases stayed unmatched. The CDR3 DNA reads as TGTGCCAGCTCACCACCGGTCAACAGGGGAGAGACCCAGTACTTC. Translation: CASSPPVNRGETQYF.

The chain's CDR3 is CASSPGGSYEQYF. The CDR3 nucleotides are TGTGCCAGCAGCCCTGGGGGGTCCTACGAGCAGTACTTC. This chain connects TRBV28 to TRBJ2-7, with D perhaps matching TRBD2 (6 bases). This CDR3 has 13 residues. CDR1 MDHEN and CDR2 SYDVKM come from the germline V gene. V was cut by 6 bases and J by 1 base, with 10 bases left in between.

The chain carries TRBV3-1 and TRBJ2-3, with D perhaps matching TRBD1 (5 bases). The CDR3 spans 17 residues. Between the trimmed V and J ends, which lost 4 bases and 8 bases, there was a span of 25 bases. CDR1 and CDR2 from the germline V gene are LGHDT and YNNKEL (reference sequence). The CDR3 is CASSPHPLGVLPGTQYF. CDR3 bases: TGTGCCAGCAGCCCCCACCCCCTAGGGGTCCTACCAGGTACGCAGTATTTT.

The chain is built from TRBV7-9 and TRBJ1-4; 10 nucleotides agree with TRBD1. The CDR3 runs to 18 residues. The germline gives CDR1 SEHNR, CDR2 FQNEAQ (reference sequence). V was clipped by 2 bases and J by 2 bases; unmatched bases: 8. As DNA, the CDR3 is TGTGCCAGCAGCTTATCGACAGGGGGCGCGGTTACTAATGAAAAACTGTTTTTT. This sequence encodes CASSLSTGGAVTNEKLFF. Together with reference TRBV7-9 and TRBJ1-4, the CDR3 gives the full variable domain: DTGVSQNPRHKITKRGQNVTFRCDPISEHNRLYWYRQTLGQGPEFLTYFQNEAQLEKSRLLSDRFSAERPKGSFSTLEIQRTEQGDSAMYLCASSLSTGGAVTNEKLFFGSGTQLSVL.

The J gene is TRBJ1-6, the V gene TRBV14; no firm D call. This CDR3 spans 15 amino acids. From germline, CDR1 is SGHDN and CDR2 FVKESK. V gave up 5 bases and J gave up 7 bases, with 15 bases separating them. The CDR3: CASSLSQNRNSPLHF. For the CDR3, the DNA is TGTGCCAGCAGCTTGTCCCAGAATAGAAATTCACCCCTCCACTTT.

J is TRBJ2-1 and V is TRBV6-1; D is unresolved. This CDR3 region has 14 residues. V lost 7 bases to trimming and J lost 9 bases, with 19 bases between them. Germline CDR1 reads MNHNS; CDR2 reads SASEGT. CDR3 nucleotides: TGTGCCAGCACTCGGGTCAATTGGGATAGTGAGCAGTTCTTC. Translated: CASTRVNWDSEQFF.

Here the CDR3 DNA reads TGTGCCAGCAGTGAATATACAGGGCCGGACTACGAGCAGTACTTC. It encodes CASSEYTGPDYEQYF. The chain recombines TRBV25-1 with TRBJ2-7, with D possibly matching TRBD1 (6 bases). In germline, CDR1 is MGHDK, CDR2 SYGVNS. This CDR3 is built from 15 residues. V shed 0 bases and J shed 3 bases, with 12 bases lying between them.

V and J are TRBV6-5 and TRBJ2-3; a weak D match, TRBD1 (5 bases). The CDR3 length is 13 residues. The V gene lost 7 bases and the J gene lost 2 bases, with 10 bases spanning the gap. The germline V gene has CDR1 MNHEY and CDR2 SVGAGI. The CDR3 reads CASKKGSTDTQYF. The CDR3, as DNA: TGTGCCAGCAAGAAGGGGTCCACAGATACGCAGTATTTT.

The V gene is TRBV10-3, the J gene TRBJ1-5; TRBD1 matches 7 bases. The V segment lost 3 bases and the J segment 4 bases; nucleotides outside the gene matches: 3. From germline, CDR1 is ENHRY and CDR2 SYGVKD. The CDR3 is 14 amino acids. In nucleotides, the CDR3 is TGTGCCATCAGTGATAGACAGGGAAATCAGCCCCAGCATTTT. This translates into CAISDRQGNQPQHF.

This clonotype was detected only once. The chain links TRBV18 to TRBJ2-2; 8 bases map to TRBD1. The CDR3 is 16 residues long. The ends lost 3 bases at V and 3 bases at J; junction bases unmatched: 6. Germline V CDR1 and CDR2: KGHSH, LQKENI. CDR3 in amino acids: CASSPLTGGDTGELFF. The CDR3 DNA reads as TGTGCCAGCTCACCTCTAACAGGGGGTGACACCGGGGAGCTGTTTTTT.

The chain links TRBV5-1 to TRBJ2-4; weak D call: TRBD2 (5 bases). The CDR3 is 17 residues long. V dropped 4 bases and J dropped 2 bases, with 19 bases sitting between them. Germline assignment: CDR1 SGHRS and CDR2 YFSETQ. This CDR3 is CASSPRTFLGPKNIQYF. DNA of the CDR3: TGCGCCAGCAGCCCACGGACTTTCTTAGGGCCCAAAAACATTCAGTACTTC.

The chain employs TRBV6-5 and TRBJ2-7, with 7 bases lining up with TRBD1. CDR1 is MNHEY and CDR2 is SVGAGI in the germline V gene. The CDR3 is made up of 14 amino acids. With 5 bases clipped from V and 1 base from J, the junction kept 5 bases outside the gene matches. The CDR3 loop reads CASSASTGSYEQYF. CDR3 DNA sequence: TGTGCCAGCAGTGCGTCGACAGGGTCCTACGAGCAGTACTTC.

This chain links TRBV9 with TRBJ2-7, with D tentatively TRBD2 (6 bases). CDR3 length equals 14 residues. V dropped 2 bases and J dropped 4 bases, with 13 bases sitting between them. Germline V gene lookup returns CDR1 SGDLS and CDR2 YYNGEE. The CDR3 loop is CASSVGLVGYEQYF. DNA of the CDR3: TGTGCCAGCAGCGTGGGACTGGTCGGATACGAGCAGTACTTC.

The CDR3 region is CASSEYGGQYNEQFF. The CDR3 nucleotides are TGTGCCAGCAGTGAATATGGGGGGCAGTACAATGAGCAGTTCTTC. The rearrangement uses TRBV6-1 and TRBJ2-1; the D call may be TRBD1 or TRBD2 (6 bases each). Trimming took 2 bases from V and 4 from J, leaving 12 bases between them. CDR3 length: 15 residues. CDR1 MNHNS and CDR2 SASEGT come from the germline V gene.

The genes are TRBV24-1 and TRBJ1-2, with TRBD1 identical over 10 bases. The CDR3 runs 16 residues. Germline-derived CDR1 and CDR2 are KGHDR and SFDVKD. The V and J ends lost 5 bases and 1 base, in that order; junction bases with no gene match: 6. CDR3 nucleotides: TGTGCCACCAGTGCAGCCGGGACAGGGGATAACTATGGCTACACCTTC. Its translation: CATSAAGTGDNYGYTF.

The gene calls are TRBV19 and TRBJ1-3; TRBD1 agrees at 8 bases. After removal of 4 bases from V and 0 bases from J, the junction contained 2 bases not matched to a gene. CDR1 LNHDA and CDR2 SQIVND come from the germline V gene (reference sequence). There are 15 residues in the CDR3. Here the CDR3 reads CASSRDRSSGNTIYF. CDR3 coding DNA: TGTGCCAGTAGTAGGGACAGGAGCTCTGGAAACACCATATATTTT. The full variable domain, its missing parts supplied by reference TRBV19 and TRBJ1-3, is DGGITQSPKYLFRKEGQNVTLSCEQNLNHDAMYWYRQDPGQGLRLIYYSQIVNDFQKGDIAEGYSVSREKKESFPLTVTSAQKNPTAFYLCASSRDRSSGNTIYFGEGSWLTVV.

This chain connects TRBV9 to TRBJ2-1; no clear D gene. Per germline, CDR1 SGDLS and CDR2 YYNGEE. The CDR3 is 16 amino acids. Trimming left V 3 bases short and J 0 bases short, with 13 bases between. As DNA, the CDR3 is TGTGCCAGCAGCGCCACATCGGCGATCTCCTACAATGAGCAGTTCTTC. It is translated as CASSATSAISYNEQFF.

The chain has TRBV10-3 and TRBJ2-4; D may be TRBD1 or TRBD2 (6 bases each). Trimming removed 3 bases from V and 0 bases from J, with 9 bases in between. Germline values: CDR1 ENHRY, CDR2 SYGVKD. The CDR3 has 15 amino acids. The CDR3 loop reads CAISEEGGAKNIQYF. The CDR3 DNA sequence: TGTGCCATCAGTGAAGAGGGGGGAGCCAAAAACATTCAGTACTTC.